This T cell receptor (beta chain) was sequenced for a study of T cell changes during pregnancy in multiple sclerosis. TCRdb's copy holds only in-frame clones and misses some; the assay was immunoSEQ multiplex PCR. The sample includes around 95,000 clones, about 91% seen only once; the top ten take approximately 2.4%. Germline V lookup: CDR1 SNHLY, CDR2 FYNNEI. The V end lost 4 bases, the J end lost 0 bases, and 7 bases lay between the germline ends. The CDR3 contains 14 residues. J is TRBJ1-3 and V is TRBV2; D is undetermined. This sequence originates from a female donor in good health, enrolled as a control in a pregnancy study. The sequenced sample was peripheral blood, obtained after pregnancy. This CDR3 reads CASSASSSGNTIYF. In nucleotides, the CDR3 is TGTGCCAGCAGTGCCTCGAGCTCTGGAAACACCATATATTTT.